Here is one T cell receptor (beta chain) with its context. The antigen remains undetermined. Researchers amplified the TCR beta CDR3 regions from RNA transcripts. First-round RT-PCR targeting the TCR CDR3 was performed with the HTBI primer set. TCRdb passed the multiplex PCR reads through MiXCR, listing each CDR3 protein once. Of 360,000 or so distinct CDR3 sequences listed, over 15% are singletons. This entry is derived from a study of T cells in Graves' hyperthyroidism and ophthalmopathy. Whole-study context: Peripheral blood was collected at initial diagnosis, before any treatment.

The CDR3 is 13 amino acids. V was shortened by 6 bases and J by 5 bases, with 14 bases between the two germline ends. Study results and limitations: Blood also held most thyroid clonotypes expanded beyond 0.001.

This sequence originates from a woman aged 18-30 years with Graves' hyperthyroidism. The sample taken for sequencing was blood. The chain uses TRBV12-3 or TRBV12-4 and TRBJ2-7; a possible D gene is TRBD1 (6 bases). The CDR3: CASSPTGYDEQYF. CDR3 nucleotide sequence: TGTGCCAGCAGCCCCACAGGGTATGACGAGCAGTACTTC.